One and the same sample provided the 32 T cell receptor beta chains below, sequenced in a study of shared clonotypes between healthy human individuals. Positively selected for CCR7, the CD45RO-negative cells used as naive CD8 cells excluded terminally differentiated effector memory CD45RA+ cells. Sequencing was performed with immunoSEQ multiplex PCR; in TCRdb, only in-frame clones are kept and a portion is missing. This table holds nearly 2 million clones, about 95% found once. The material sequenced was naive CD8+ T cells sorted from blood. Receptor source: a man between 18 and 35 years old in good health.

The rearrangement links TRBV5-6 to TRBJ2-7; 7 positions match TRBD1. After removal of 2 bases from V and 0 bases from J, the junction contained 2 bases not matched to a gene. The CDR3 runs 14 residues. CDR1 and CDR2 (germline): SGHDT, YYEEEE. CDR3 nucleotides: TGTGCCAGCAGCTTCGACAGGGCCTCCTACGAGCAGTACTTC. As protein: CASSFDRASYEQYF.

The chain recombines TRBV18 with TRBJ2-1, with 12 bases identical to TRBD2. Germline trimming cut 3 bases from V and 1 base from J; bases unmatched to any gene: 19. Germline V CDR1 and CDR2: KGHSH, LQKENI. This CDR3 has 22 residues. CDR3 in amino acids: CASSPLKGGLAGIRVSYNEQFF. The CDR3 DNA reads as TGTGCCAGCTCACCCCTAAAGGGAGGACTAGCGGGAATAAGGGTTTCCTACAATGAGCAGTTCTTC.

The genes are TRBV6-5 and TRBJ2-1; D possibly corresponds to TRBD1 (6 bases). Trimming left V 8 bases short and J 0 bases short, with 14 bases between. Germline lookup yields CDR1 MNHEY and CDR2 SVGAGI. The CDR3 covers 15 residues. CDR3 sequence reads: CASGGDPSSYNEQFF. The CDR3 region has the DNA TGTGCCAGCGGGGGCGACCCGAGCTCCTACAATGAGCAGTTCTTC.

The sample holds one count of this clone. J is TRBJ1-1 and V is TRBV6-5; TRBD1 agrees at 7 bases. Per the germline V gene, CDR1 is MNHEY and CDR2 is SVGAGI. The CDR3 runs to 14 residues. The trim removed 7 bases at V and 0 bases at J, leaving 5 bases unmatched. The CDR3 DNA follows: TGTGCCAGCATCGAAGGGACAGTGAACACTGAAGCTTTCTTT. Its protein is CASIEGTVNTEAFF.

The V call is TRBV9, the J call TRBJ2-3, with 16 bases identical to TRBD2. The CDR3 has 17 amino acids. Germline-derived CDR1 and CDR2 are SGDLS and YYNGEE. Trimming cost V 0 bases and J 4 bases; bases outside gene matches: 2. Here the CDR3 reads CASSVGGLAGGSDTQYF. The CDR3 DNA follows: TGTGCCAGCAGCGTAGGGGGACTAGCGGGAGGGTCAGATACGCAGTATTTT.

Concerning this clone: At one boundary the junction diverges from the germline segment, which might be a read error. V gene TRBV5-1 combines with J gene TRBJ1-1, with D uncertain. The V gene's germline CDR1 is SGHRS and CDR2 YFSETQ. This CDR3 comprises 15 residues. The CDR3, as DNA: TGCGCCAGCAGTCTGGACGGAACCATGAACACTGAAGCCTTCTTT. Translation gives CASSLDGTMNTEAFF.

The chain combines TRBV5-6 with TRBJ1-3; D unclear. Per germline, CDR1 SGHDT and CDR2 YYEEEE. This CDR3 has 17 amino acids. The V end was cut by 0 bases, the J end by 0 bases, with 13 bases between. The CDR3 protein is CASSLERTPGSGNTIYF. The CDR3 DNA sequence: TGTGCCAGCAGCTTGGAACGGACCCCCGGCTCTGGAAACACCATATATTTT.

In this sample, this clone turned up once. The chain combines TRBV4-3 with TRBJ1-5; D possibly corresponds to TRBD1 (5 bases). V was trimmed by 0 bases and J by 3 bases, leaving 12 bases between them. The CDR3 runs 16 residues. Germline lookup yields CDR1 LGHNA and CDR2 YSLEER. CDR3 sequence: CASSQEIGTINQPQHF. CDR3 in DNA: TGCGCCAGCAGCCAAGAAATCGGGACGATCAATCAGCCCCAGCATTTT.

The chain couples TRBV9 to TRBJ1-3; a possible D gene is TRBD1 (6 bases). The CDR3 is 15 residues long. V lost 3 bases and J 0 bases, leaving 10 bases between the germline ends. Germline V gene sequence: CDR1 SGDLS, CDR2 YYNGEE. CDR3 loop: CASSESDSSGNTIYF. CDR3 in DNA: TGTGCCAGCAGCGAATCGGACAGCTCTGGAAACACCATATATTTT.

This clone was observed a single time. The rearrangement uses TRBV6-5 and TRBJ1-4; possible D gene TRBD1, 5 bases. The length of the CDR3 is 14 residues. V lost 6 bases and J 4 bases, leaving 12 bases between the germline ends. Germline V CDR1 and CDR2: MNHEY, SVGAGI. Here the CDR3 reads CASSPGQSNEKLFF. CDR3 DNA: TGTGCCAGCAGCCCGGGGCAAAGTAATGAAAAACTGTTTTTT.

The rearrangement links TRBV5-6 to TRBJ1-6; D gene ambiguous. CDR1 and CDR2 (germline): SGHDT, YYEEEE. CDR3 length equals 18 residues. V was clipped by 4 bases and J by 6 bases, with 23 bases between them. The DNA for the CDR3 is TGTGCCAGCAGCCCGAGATATAATTTGGGCACTTTTAATTCACCCCTCCACTTT. Translating it yields CASSPRYNLGTFNSPLHF.

A few counts support this clone. This chain joins TRBV5-4 and TRBJ1-6; TRBD1 matches at 9 bases. CDR1 is SGHNT, CDR2 YYREEE, per germline (reference sequence). J was trimmed by 7 bases and V by 4 bases; bases with no gene match: 6. The CDR3 has 15 residues. The chain's CDR3 is CASSHRGLNNSPLHF. In DNA form, the CDR3 reads TGTGCCAGCAGCCACAGGGGGCTTAACAATTCACCCCTCCACTTT.

The gene calls are TRBV13 and TRBJ2-7; 8 bases agree with TRBD1. This CDR3 spans 14 amino acids. V was pared by 4 bases and J by 7 bases, with 9 bases of the junction left unmatched. From germline, CDR1 is PRHDT and CDR2 FYEKMQ (reference sequence). The CDR3 loop is CASSSTGGLREQYF. CDR3 bases: TGTGCCAGCAGCTCCACAGGGGGATTAAGGGAGCAGTACTTC.

The chain links TRBV28 to TRBJ2-5; D is possibly TRBD1 (6 bases). Germline assignment: CDR1 MDHEN and CDR2 SYDVKM. This CDR3 region has 16 residues. With 4 bases removed from V and 0 bases from J, the gap between germline ends came to 15 bases. As DNA, the CDR3 is TGTGCCAGCAGTTCTCACAGGGAAATGTACCAAGAGACCCAGTACTTC. This codes for CASSSHREMYQETQYF.

V gene TRBV11-1 combines with J gene TRBJ2-4; D is perhaps TRBD2 (6 bases). Trimming cost V 2 bases and J 5 bases, with 10 bases left between them. Germline V CDR1 and CDR2: SGHAT, FQDESV (reference sequence). The CDR3 sequence is 14 residues long. The CDR3 loop reads CASSLIAVENIQYF. DNA for the CDR3: TGTGCCAGCAGCTTAATAGCGGTGGAAAACATTCAGTACTTC.

A single count supports this clone. The chain combines TRBV5-6 with TRBJ2-7; unclear D gene. Trimming cost V 3 bases and J 11 bases, with 12 bases left between them. CDR3 length: 11 amino acids. Germline CDR1 and CDR2: SGHDT and YYEEEE. The CDR3 sequence is CASSSPTREYF. In nucleotides, the CDR3 is TGTGCCAGCAGCTCCCCGACTCGGGAGTACTTC.

As to this clone: In the same sample, other DNA sequences code for this CDR3. The V gene is TRBV5-4, the J gene TRBJ1-1; D remains ambiguous. The V and J ends lost 3 bases and 0 bases respectively, with 6 bases between them. The V gene's germline CDR1 is SGHNT and CDR2 YYREEE (reference sequence). The CDR3 sequence is 13 residues long. The CDR3 DNA reads TGTGCCAGCAGCTACGACCTGAACACTGAAGCTTTCTTT. This gives the protein CASSYDLNTEAFF.

This clone was recorded only once. The rearrangement joins TRBV9 to TRBJ2-5, with 8 bases that match TRBD2. J gave up 5 bases and V 3 bases, and 9 bases lay outside the gene matches. This CDR3 spans 15 amino acids. CDR1 and CDR2 (germline): SGDLS, YYNGEE. This CDR3 reads CASSDLYSGIETQYF. CDR3 DNA sequence: TGTGCCAGCAGCGATTTGTATAGCGGGATTGAGACCCAGTACTTC.

This clone appeared a single time. The rearrangement uses TRBV6-1 and TRBJ2-7; D gene uncertain. Germline lookup yields CDR1 MNHNS and CDR2 SASEGT. V lost 3 bases and J lost 4, with 10 bases in between. CDR3 length: 13 residues. The CDR3 region has the DNA TGTGCCAGCAGTGATTTTCGGGTATACGAGCAGTACTTC. Residues: CASSDFRVYEQYF.

V is TRBV28 and J is TRBJ1-2; 7 bases line up with TRBD1. The germline CDR1 and CDR2 sequences are MDHEN and SYDVKM. The CDR3 consists of 14 residues. V trimming: 9 bases; J trimming: 1 base; junction bases outside the gene matches: 8. The CDR3 DNA is TGTGCCAGTTTAAGGGACAGAAATAACTATGGCTACACCTTC. The encoded protein is CASLRDRNNYGYTF.

V gene TRBV27 combines with J gene TRBJ2-5, with 9 bases fitting TRBD2. The J segment lost 5 bases and the V segment lost 0 bases, leaving 7 bases of the junction unmatched. Germline CDR1 MNHEY, CDR2 SMNVEV (reference sequence). The CDR3 totals 16 residues. CDR3 nucleotide sequence: TGTGCCAGCAGTTTATCGAGGCGGGGGGGCCGGGAGACCCAGTACTTC. Its translation is CASSLSRRGGRETQYF.

The gene calls are TRBV4-1 and TRBJ2-1; D may be TRBD1 (6 bases). This CDR3 contains 13 residues. V was shortened by 8 bases and J by 4 bases, with 12 bases between the two germline ends. Germline values: CDR1 MGHRA, CDR2 YSYEKL. In DNA form, the CDR3 reads TGCGCCAGCGGCACAGGGAATTACAATGAGCAGTTCTTC. This translates into CASGTGNYNEQFF.

The chain has TRBV7-9 and TRBJ2-5; no clear D gene. This CDR3 contains 12 residues. Germline V gives CDR1 SEHNR, CDR2 FQNEAQ (reference sequence). V was pared by 3 bases and J by 2 bases, with 4 bases between. CDR3 residues: CASSFMQETQYF. CDR3 DNA sequence: TGTGCCAGCAGCTTCATGCAAGAGACCCAGTACTTC.

Only one count was recorded for this clone. The chain recombines TRBV28 with TRBJ2-5; 7 bases agree with TRBD2. The CDR3 contains 15 residues. V lost 3 bases and J lost 2; bases outside the gene matches: 6. Germline V CDR1 and CDR2: MDHEN, SYDVKM. The CDR3 here is CASSLGRGLQETQYF. CDR3 in DNA: TGTGCCAGCAGTTTGGGGAGGGGCTTACAAGAGACCCAGTACTTC.

The V and J genes are TRBV7-9 and TRBJ1-2, with D unresolved. CDR1 is SEHNR and CDR2 is FQNEAQ in the germline V gene (reference sequence). The CDR3 is 15 residues long. Trimming shortened V by 3 bases and J by 3 bases, and 14 bases separated the two germline ends. The CDR3 DNA follows: TGTGCCAGCAGCTTGAGGTACGGGGAGGACTATGGCTACACCTTC. Encoded protein: CASSLRYGEDYGYTF.

The chain carries TRBV10-3 and TRBJ2-7, with 8 bases fitting TRBD1. The V gene's germline CDR1 is ENHRY and CDR2 SYGVKD. V trimming: 7 bases; J trimming: 6 bases; junction bases outside the gene matches: 5. This CDR3 is 12 amino acids long. In DNA form, the CDR3 reads TGTGCCATCACGCCAGGGGGCGGCGAGCAGTACTTC. It specifies CAITPGGGEQYF.

The rearrangement uses TRBV29-1 and TRBJ1-2, with a tentative D call TRBD1 (6 bases). The CDR3 totals 13 residues. The V and J ends lost 6 bases and 5 bases respectively, with 16 bases between them. From germline, CDR1 is SQVTM and CDR2 ANQGSEA. The CDR3 reads CSVATDSGYGYTF. The CDR3 DNA reads TGCAGCGTGGCGACGGACAGCGGATATGGCTACACCTTC. The full variable domain, in which reference TRBV29-1 and TRBJ1-2 provide the parts outside the CDR3, is SAVISQKPSRDICQRGTSLTIQCQVDSQVTMMFWYRQQPGQSLTLIATANQGSEATYESGFVIDKFPISRPNLTFSTLTVSNMSPEDSSIYLCSVATDSGYGYTFGSGTRLTVV.

This clone was recorded only once. This sequence joins TRBV6-5 and TRBJ2-2; 10 bases align to TRBD1. Trimming took 6 bases from V and 5 from J; bases not matched to a gene: 6. The CDR3 is made up of 15 amino acids. Per the germline V gene, CDR1 is MNHEY and CDR2 is SVGAGI. CDR3 in DNA: TGTGCCAGCAGACCCGACAGGGGGCTAACCGGGGAGCTGTTTTTT. It is translated as CASRPDRGLTGELFF.

The chain has TRBV2 and TRBJ2-3, with D perhaps TRBD2 (6 bases). The CDR3 runs to 14 residues. Trimming removed 6 bases at V and 3 bases at J, with 13 bases between. The germline V gene encodes CDR1 SNHLY and CDR2 FYNNEI. In DNA form, the CDR3 reads TGTGCCAGCAGCGGAGGGTGGGGGACAGATACGCAGTATTTT. It encodes CASSGGWGTDTQYF.

The chain employs TRBV28 and TRBJ2-5, with 7 bases aligning to TRBD1. The V gene's germline CDR1 is MDHEN and CDR2 SYDVKM. Unmatched junction bases numbered 11, after V lost 8 bases and J lost 5 bases. This CDR3 contains 14 residues. CDR3 coding DNA: TGTGCCAGCTGTAGCGCAGGGGGTCGGGAGACCCAGTACTTC. It yields the protein CASCSAGGRETQYF.

This clone was seen just once. The genes are TRBV11-2 and TRBJ2-3; no firm D call. Trimming removed 4 bases from V and 5 bases from J, with 7 bases in between. CDR1 is SGHAT and CDR2 is FQNNGV in the germline V gene. CDR3 length: 12 amino acids. The CDR3 spells CASSWSGDTQYF. CDR3 in DNA: TGTGCCAGCAGCTGGTCAGGAGATACGCAGTATTTT. The full variable domain, its missing parts supplied by reference TRBV11-2 and TRBJ2-3, is EAGVAQSPRYKIIEKRQSVAFWCNPISGHATLYWYQQILGQGPKLLIQFQNNGVVDDSQLPKDRFSAERLKGVDSTLKIQPAKLEDSAVYLCASSWSGDTQYFGPGTRLTVL.

The gene calls are TRBV29-1 and TRBJ2-7; D is undetermined. Germline V gives CDR1 SQVTM, CDR2 ANQGSEA. V gave up 5 bases and J gave up 0 bases, with 8 bases separating them. The CDR3 loop spans 12 amino acids. For the CDR3, the DNA is TGCAGCGTTCATAACTTCTCCTACGAGCAGTACTTC. This sequence encodes CSVHNFSYEQYF.